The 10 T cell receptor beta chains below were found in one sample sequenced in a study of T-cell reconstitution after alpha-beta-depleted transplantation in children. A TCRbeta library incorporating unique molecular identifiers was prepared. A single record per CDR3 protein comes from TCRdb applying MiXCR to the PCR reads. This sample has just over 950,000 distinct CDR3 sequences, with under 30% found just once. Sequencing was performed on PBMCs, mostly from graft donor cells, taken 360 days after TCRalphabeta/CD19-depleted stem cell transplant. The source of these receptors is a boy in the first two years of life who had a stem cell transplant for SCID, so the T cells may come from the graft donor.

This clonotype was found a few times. CDR3 loop: CASSGNRGQGVETQYF. The CDR3 DNA is TGTGCCAGCAGTGGGAATAGGGGACAGGGAGTGGAGACCCAGTACTTC. The chain is built from TRBV25-1 and TRBJ2-5, with 9 bases aligning to TRBD1. The germline CDR1 and CDR2 sequences are MGHDK and SYGVNS. With V trimmed by 4 bases and J by 5 bases, 11 bases remained unmatched. CDR3 length equals 16 residues.

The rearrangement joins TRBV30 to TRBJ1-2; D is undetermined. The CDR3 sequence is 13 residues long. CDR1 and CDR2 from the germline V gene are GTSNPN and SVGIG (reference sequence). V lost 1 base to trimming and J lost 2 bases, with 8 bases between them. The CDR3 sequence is CAWSESTNYGYTF. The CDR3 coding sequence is TGTGCCTGGAGTGAGAGCACCAACTATGGCTACACCTTC.

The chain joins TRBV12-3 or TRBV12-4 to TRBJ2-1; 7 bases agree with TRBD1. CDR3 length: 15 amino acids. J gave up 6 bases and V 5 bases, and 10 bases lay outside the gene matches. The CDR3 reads CASSPAGPGGNEQFF. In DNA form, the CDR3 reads TGTGCCAGCAGTCCTGCCGGGCCAGGGGGCAATGAGCAGTTCTTC.

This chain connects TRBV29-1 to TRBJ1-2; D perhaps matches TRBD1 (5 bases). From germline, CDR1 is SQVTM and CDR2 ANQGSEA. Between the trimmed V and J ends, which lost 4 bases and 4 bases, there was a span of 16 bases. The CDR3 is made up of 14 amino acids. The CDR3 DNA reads TGCAGCGTTGTCACCGCCGGGACGGTCTATGGCTACACCTTC. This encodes CSVVTAGTVYGYTF. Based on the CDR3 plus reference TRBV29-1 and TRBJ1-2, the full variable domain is SAVISQKPSRDICQRGTSLTIQCQVDSQVTMMFWYRQQPGQSLTLIATANQGSEATYESGFVIDKFPISRPNLTFSTLTVSNMSPEDSSIYLCSVVTAGTVYGYTFGSGTRLTVV.

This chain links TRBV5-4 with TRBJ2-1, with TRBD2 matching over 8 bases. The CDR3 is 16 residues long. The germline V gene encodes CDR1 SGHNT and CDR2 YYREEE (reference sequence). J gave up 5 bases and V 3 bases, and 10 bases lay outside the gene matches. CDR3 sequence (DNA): TGTGCCAGCAGCTCGCTGACTAGCGCAGACCACAATGAGCAGTTCTTC. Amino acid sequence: CASSSLTSADHNEQFF.

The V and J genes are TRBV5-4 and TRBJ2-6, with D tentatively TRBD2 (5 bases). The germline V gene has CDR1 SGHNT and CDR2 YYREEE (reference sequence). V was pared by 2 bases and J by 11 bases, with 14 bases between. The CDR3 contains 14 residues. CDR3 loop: CASSLRTGQDVLTF. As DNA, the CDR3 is TGTGCCAGCAGCTTACGGACTGGCCAAGACGTCCTGACTTTC.

The CDR3 here is CASSWVERGSTDTQYF. DNA of the CDR3: TGTGCCAGCAGTTGGGTAGAGCGGGGTAGCACAGATACGCAGTATTTT. This chain connects TRBV2 to TRBJ2-3; TRBD2 agrees at 7 bases. The CDR3 has 16 amino acids. Germline trimming cut 5 bases from V and 0 bases from J; bases unmatched to any gene: 8. Germline CDR1 and CDR2: SNHLY and FYNNEI.

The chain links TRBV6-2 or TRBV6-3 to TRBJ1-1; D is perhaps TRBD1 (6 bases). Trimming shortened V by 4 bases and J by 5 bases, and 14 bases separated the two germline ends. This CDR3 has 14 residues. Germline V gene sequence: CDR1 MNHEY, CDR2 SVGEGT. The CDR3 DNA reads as TGTGCCAGCAGTTCGAACCCCCAGGGGACTGAAGCTTTCTTT. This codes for CASSSNPQGTEAFF.

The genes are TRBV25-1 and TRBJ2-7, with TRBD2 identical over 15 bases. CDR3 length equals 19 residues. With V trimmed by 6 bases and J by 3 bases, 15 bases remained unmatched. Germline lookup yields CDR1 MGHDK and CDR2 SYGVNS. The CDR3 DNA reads TGTGCCAGCAGGCCCGCCGGACTAGCGGGGGGGTCCGGAGGCTACGAGCAGTACTTC. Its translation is CASRPAGLAGGSGGYEQYF.

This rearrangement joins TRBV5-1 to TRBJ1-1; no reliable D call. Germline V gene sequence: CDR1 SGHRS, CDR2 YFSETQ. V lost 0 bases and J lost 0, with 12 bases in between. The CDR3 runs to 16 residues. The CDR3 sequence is CASSLELGRMNTEAFF. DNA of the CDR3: TGCGCCAGCAGCTTGGAATTGGGGAGGATGAACACTGAAGCTTTCTTT.